This TCR beta chain was observed in a study of blood T cell repertoires in COVID-19. How the authors handled the data: Nucleated cell number was recorded as an estimate derived from reference gene primer amplification. Produced via immunoSEQ multiplex PCR; TCRdb's table is partial and in-frame only. Clone size and V and J calls were adopted from that table, with D and trimming inferred from the DNA. This sample carries over 45,000 clones, about 90% of them seen once, and the ten largest clones take more than 4.5%. This CDR3 contains 15 residues. Trimming pared 1 base from V and 3 bases from J, leaving 12 bases between. Germline V gives CDR1 SGHTA, CDR2 FQGNSA.

Sample: peripheral blood. This chain links TRBV7-2 with TRBJ1-2, with D possibly TRBD1 on 5 matching bases. This sequence originates from a man older than 75 in a cohort sampled during active COVID-19. The CDR3 DNA reads as TGTGCCAGCAGCTTAGTACCCGGGGGGGACTATGGCTACACCTTC. Translation gives CASSLVPGGDYGYTF.